This T cell receptor (beta chain) came from a study of OX40 agonist ivuxolimab in advanced cancers. Study-level background: Ivuxolimab is an agonistic anti-OX40 (CD134) antibody, and patients were treated with it. General observations from the study: CD8+ T cells were the subset that, on average, had more expanded clones than CD4+. Normalized expansion of T-cell clones was also low for some nonresponders.

About this clone itself: Its cognate antigen is unknown.

The repertoire was sequenced with immunoSEQ multiplex PCR; TCRdb's copy has only in-frame clones and lacks some. The sample has 75,000 to 90,000 clones, 92% seen once. With autoimmune disease history or systemic immunosuppression, patients were excluded. Germline CDR1 and CDR2: MNHNS and SASEGT. This CDR3 is built from 14 residues. Trimming pared 3 bases from V and 4 bases from J, leaving 9 bases between. The clonotype was recovered from an adult with an advanced solid tumor such as melanoma, head and neck, liver or kidney cancer. The chain has TRBV6-1 and TRBJ2-2, with no clear D. This specimen consisted of CD4+ or CD8+ T cells sorted from blood, obtained in a trial of the OX40 agonist ivuxolimab. The CDR3: CASSEFVGTGELFF. As DNA, the CDR3 is TGTGCCAGCAGTGAGTTCGTGGGCACCGGGGAGCTGTTTTTT.